The following is a T cell receptor (beta chain) sequence with its context. No antigen is known for it. CDR3 length: 17 residues. Germline CDR1 reads SGHRS; CDR2 reads YFSETQ. The trim removed 4 bases at V and 6 bases at J, leaving 9 bases unmatched. The data stem from a study of T cells in Graves' hyperthyroidism and ophthalmopathy. The study's findings and limits: Classification by a 13 V-J model distinguished ophthalmopathy from stable hyperthyroidism. Clonotypes that were expanded in thyroid above 0.001 mostly appeared in blood too.

Amplified regions were TCR beta CDR3 sequences from RNA transcripts. A first-round RT-PCR of the TCR CDR3 used the HTBI primer set. From the multiplex PCR reads, TCRdb called clonotypes with MiXCR, one entry per CDR3 protein. The sample consists of 500,000 or so distinct CDR3 sequences, roughly 17% of them appearing once. The receptor comes from a woman aged 18 to 35 with Graves' ophthalmopathy. The chain has TRBV5-1 and TRBJ2-3, with 15 nucleotides matching TRBD2. Sequencing was carried out using blood. This CDR3 reads CASSTGLAGGPTDTQYF. CDR3 coding DNA: TGCGCCAGCAGCACCGGACTAGCGGGGGGGCCTACGGATACGCAGTATTTT.